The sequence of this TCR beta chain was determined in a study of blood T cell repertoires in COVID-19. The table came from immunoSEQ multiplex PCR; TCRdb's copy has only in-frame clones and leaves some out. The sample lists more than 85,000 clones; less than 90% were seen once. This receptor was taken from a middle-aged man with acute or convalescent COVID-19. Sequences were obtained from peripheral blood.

The CDR3 spells CASSLGGVDAPLHF. In DNA form, the CDR3 reads TGTGCCAGCAGCTTGGGAGGGGTTGATGCACCCCTCCACTTT. The rearrangement joins TRBV13 to TRBJ1-6, with D maybe TRBD1 (5 bases). V lost 3 bases, J lost 11 bases, and 14 bases lay in between. The germline V gene encodes CDR1 PRHDT and CDR2 FYEKMQ (reference sequence). This CDR3 has 14 residues.